Listed below are T cell receptor beta chains from one sample, sequenced in a study of Ad26.COV2.S vaccination and SARS-CoV-2 variants. Libraries were prepared by immunoSEQ multiplex PCR; TCRdb keeps only in-frame clonotypes and omits some of them. The sample consists of about 350,000 clones, about 87% of them appearing once. This specimen consisted of peripheral blood, obtained in a trial of Ad26.COV2.S vaccine versus placebo. These receptors came from a person aged 18-65 years who received the Ad26.COV2.S COVID-19 vaccine or a placebo. The CDR3 runs from the conserved cysteine through the conserved F or W. D genes are given only for firm matches. Size values are once, few and many counts, or a class for expanded clones, and some rows have none.

DNA: TGTGCCAGCAGTTTTGAGGGGGCGCGTGGCTACACCTTC
CDR3: CASSFEGARGYTF
V: TRBV28
J: TRBJ1-2
D: TRBD1
size: NA

DNA: TGTGCCAGCAGTTACGACGGGACTAGCAGCTACGAGCAGTACTTC
CDR3: CASSYDGTSSYEQYF
V: TRBV6-5
J: TRBJ2-7
D: TRBD2
size: NA

DNA: TGCGCCAGCAGCCAAGTGGTGGGTTCAGGGGGCACTGAAGCTTTCTTT
CDR3: CASSQVVGSGGTEAFF
V: TRBV4-3
J: TRBJ1-1
D: TRBD1
size: NA

DNA: TGTGCCACCAGCAGAGTCGGGGGTACGCTTTTATCCTACGAGCAGTACTTC
CDR3: CATSRVGGTLLSYEQYF
V: TRBV15
J: TRBJ2-7
D: NA
size: NA

DNA: TGTGCCAGCAGCTTATCCGGGACAGAACAAGAGACCCAGTACTTC
CDR3: CASSLSGTEQETQYF
V: TRBV11-2
J: TRBJ2-5
D: TRBD1
size: NA

DNA: TGTGCCAGCAGCCAAGGACGGACAGCACAAGAGACCCAGTACTTC
CDR3: CASSQGRTAQETQYF
V: TRBV4-2
J: TRBJ2-5
D: NA
size: NA

DNA: TGTGCCAGCAGCTTAGATAGCGGGGGTTACAATGAGCAGTTCTTC
CDR3: CASSLDSGGYNEQFF
V: TRBV11-2
J: TRBJ2-1
D: TRBD2
size: NA

DNA: TGTGCCAGCAGAGCCAGGGGCCCCTACGAGCAGTACTTC
CDR3: CASRARGPYEQYF
V: TRBV6-5
J: TRBJ2-7
D: NA
size: NA

DNA: TGTGCCAGCAGCGGTATGTACAATGAGCAGTTCTTC
CDR3: CASSGMYNEQFF
V: TRBV3-1/TRBV3-2
J: TRBJ2-1
D: NA
size: NA

DNA: TGTGCCAGTAGTAGACAGGAGAACGCTGAAGCTTTCTTT
CDR3: CASSRQENAEAFF
V: TRBV19
J: TRBJ1-1
D: NA
size: once

DNA: TGTGCCAGCAGCCCGACCCCGGGCAGGGGAGATGAGCAGTTCTTC
CDR3: CASSPTPGRGDEQFF
V: TRBV7-3
J: TRBJ2-1
D: NA
size: NA

DNA: TGTGCCAGCTACGGGATCCCGAACACCGGGGAGCTGTTTTTT
CDR3: CASYGIPNTGELFF
V: TRBV11-1
J: TRBJ2-2
D: NA
size: NA

DNA: TGTGCCAGCAGCGCTCCACTTCCTTACAATGAGCAGTTCTTC
CDR3: CASSAPLPYNEQFF
V: TRBV7-2
J: TRBJ2-1
D: NA
size: NA

DNA: TGTGCCAGTGCCCGCGGCACCACCGCTGCTCAGGAGCAGTTCTTC
CDR3: CASARGTTAAQEQFF
V: TRBV18
J: TRBJ2-1
D: NA
size: NA